Below, one T cell receptor (beta chain) is given with its context. The assay was immunoSEQ multiplex PCR, and TCRdb's table has in-frame clones only and misses some. The top ten clones hold 3% of a sample with about 260,000 clones, roughly nine tenths of them seen once. These data come from a study of blood T cell repertoires in COVID-19. Germline CDR1 and CDR2: LGHDT and YNNKEL (reference sequence). Trimming removed 1 base at V and 2 bases at J, with 11 bases between. The CDR3 sequence is 16 residues long. All recovered Cohort 3 donors got two negative PCRs, got clearance, or saw symptom resolution. The chain combines TRBV3-1 (or the pseudogene TRBV3-2) with TRBJ2-2, with no clear D. Specimen: PBMCs or T cells enriched from blood (not recorded which). The source is a woman aged 45-60 years who had recovered from COVID-19. The CDR3 sequence: CASSQVLAANTGELFF. CDR3 coding DNA: TGTGCCAGCAGCCAAGTCTTGGCTGCTAACACCGGGGAGCTGTTTTTT.